The source of this T cell receptor beta chain is a study of blood T cell repertoires in COVID-19. The CDR3 runs 12 residues. CDR1 MNHNS and CDR2 SASEGT come from the germline V gene. Trimming took off 2 bases at V and 8 bases at J, with 9 bases between the two ends. Grouping used clinical history reported by participants in a survey and questionnaire. The table lists this clone with many counts. Authors' methods: Counts of nucleated cells, estimated from reference gene primer amplification, were obtained. The protocol was immunoSEQ multiplex PCR, while the TCRdb copy is restricted to in-frame clones and leaves out a portion. The D gene and trimming were derived from the DNA, and the V and J assignments and clone size from that table. The table includes 150,000 or so clones, around 80% detected once.

The specimen sequenced was PBMCs or T cells enriched from blood (not recorded which). The clonotype was recovered from a woman aged 55 to 70 who had recovered from COVID-19. The rearrangement joins TRBV6-1 to TRBJ1-1; D remains ambiguous. The CDR3 DNA reads TGTGCCAGCAGTGAACACCTACTAGAAGCTTTCTTT. Translated, it gives CASSEHLLEAFF.